One TCR beta chain is described in this entry. Its target antigen remains unknown. No much larger clone is present one base from it, and per-base qualities are unavailable. The sample comes from a study of response to subunit inactivated influenza vaccine (dated by TCRdb to the late 2010s). For context, the study as a whole: The study used deep quantitative T cell receptor repertoire profiling to track responses to a trivalent subunit inactivated influenza vaccine. The investigation overall reported the following: It was suggested by the authors that each seasonal influenza vaccination may recruit only a limited number of new T cells.

From cysteine to phenylalanine, the CDR3 is 15 amino acids long. Left in the record is the CDR3 DNA by itself, 45 bases read in frame from the first base. At the junction V is shortened by 5 bases and J by 5 bases; bases outside the gene matches: 8. Libraries came from RT-PCR. The sequencer was an Illumina HiSeq 2500. Using fastp at Q25 and MiXCR, TCRdb reprocessed the public reads and kept productive beta chains. Rows with a matching CDR3 protein are joined into one entry that keeps the most common DNA and genes. Here the sample has about 800,000 distinct CDR3 sequences; 21% occur a single time. The biggest ten clones account for about 10% of the sample.

The receptor's source is a man in his fifties or sixties who received an inactivated influenza vaccine. Donor details come from another sample of the same person, matched by shared clones. The chain joins TRBV12-3 or TRBV12-4 to TRBJ2-5; TRBD1 aligns with 10 central bases. This sample comprised PBMCs from blood, obtained 5 to 6 days after vaccination. Here is the DNA: TGTGCCAGCAGTCGACGACAGGGGGCTTGGGAGACCCAGTACTTC. Its protein reads: CASSRRQGAWETQYF.